Below, one T cell receptor beta chain is given with its context. V was pared by 7 bases and J by 6 bases, with 10 bases of the junction left unmatched. CDR1 and CDR2 from the germline V gene are DFQATT and SNEGSKA (reference sequence). This CDR3 region has 14 residues. This sample is drawn from a study of blood T cells in healthy people across ages. A second PCR of roughly 7 to 11 cycles used a sample-barcoded 5' primer and a J-beta primer mix. TCRdb called the 5' RACE reads again in MiXCR, with one record for every CDR3 protein. The data hold around 1,500,000 distinct CDR3 sequences, with 40% to 50% observed a single time.

V is TRBV20-1 and J is TRBJ2-1; 9 bases are a match to TRBD2. The source of this sequence is a woman between 18 and 29 years old in good health. Material for sequencing was blood. CDR3 sequence (DNA): TGCAGTGGTCCTAGCGGGGAGATTTGCAATGAGCAGTTCTTC. Protein: CSGPSGEICNEQFF.